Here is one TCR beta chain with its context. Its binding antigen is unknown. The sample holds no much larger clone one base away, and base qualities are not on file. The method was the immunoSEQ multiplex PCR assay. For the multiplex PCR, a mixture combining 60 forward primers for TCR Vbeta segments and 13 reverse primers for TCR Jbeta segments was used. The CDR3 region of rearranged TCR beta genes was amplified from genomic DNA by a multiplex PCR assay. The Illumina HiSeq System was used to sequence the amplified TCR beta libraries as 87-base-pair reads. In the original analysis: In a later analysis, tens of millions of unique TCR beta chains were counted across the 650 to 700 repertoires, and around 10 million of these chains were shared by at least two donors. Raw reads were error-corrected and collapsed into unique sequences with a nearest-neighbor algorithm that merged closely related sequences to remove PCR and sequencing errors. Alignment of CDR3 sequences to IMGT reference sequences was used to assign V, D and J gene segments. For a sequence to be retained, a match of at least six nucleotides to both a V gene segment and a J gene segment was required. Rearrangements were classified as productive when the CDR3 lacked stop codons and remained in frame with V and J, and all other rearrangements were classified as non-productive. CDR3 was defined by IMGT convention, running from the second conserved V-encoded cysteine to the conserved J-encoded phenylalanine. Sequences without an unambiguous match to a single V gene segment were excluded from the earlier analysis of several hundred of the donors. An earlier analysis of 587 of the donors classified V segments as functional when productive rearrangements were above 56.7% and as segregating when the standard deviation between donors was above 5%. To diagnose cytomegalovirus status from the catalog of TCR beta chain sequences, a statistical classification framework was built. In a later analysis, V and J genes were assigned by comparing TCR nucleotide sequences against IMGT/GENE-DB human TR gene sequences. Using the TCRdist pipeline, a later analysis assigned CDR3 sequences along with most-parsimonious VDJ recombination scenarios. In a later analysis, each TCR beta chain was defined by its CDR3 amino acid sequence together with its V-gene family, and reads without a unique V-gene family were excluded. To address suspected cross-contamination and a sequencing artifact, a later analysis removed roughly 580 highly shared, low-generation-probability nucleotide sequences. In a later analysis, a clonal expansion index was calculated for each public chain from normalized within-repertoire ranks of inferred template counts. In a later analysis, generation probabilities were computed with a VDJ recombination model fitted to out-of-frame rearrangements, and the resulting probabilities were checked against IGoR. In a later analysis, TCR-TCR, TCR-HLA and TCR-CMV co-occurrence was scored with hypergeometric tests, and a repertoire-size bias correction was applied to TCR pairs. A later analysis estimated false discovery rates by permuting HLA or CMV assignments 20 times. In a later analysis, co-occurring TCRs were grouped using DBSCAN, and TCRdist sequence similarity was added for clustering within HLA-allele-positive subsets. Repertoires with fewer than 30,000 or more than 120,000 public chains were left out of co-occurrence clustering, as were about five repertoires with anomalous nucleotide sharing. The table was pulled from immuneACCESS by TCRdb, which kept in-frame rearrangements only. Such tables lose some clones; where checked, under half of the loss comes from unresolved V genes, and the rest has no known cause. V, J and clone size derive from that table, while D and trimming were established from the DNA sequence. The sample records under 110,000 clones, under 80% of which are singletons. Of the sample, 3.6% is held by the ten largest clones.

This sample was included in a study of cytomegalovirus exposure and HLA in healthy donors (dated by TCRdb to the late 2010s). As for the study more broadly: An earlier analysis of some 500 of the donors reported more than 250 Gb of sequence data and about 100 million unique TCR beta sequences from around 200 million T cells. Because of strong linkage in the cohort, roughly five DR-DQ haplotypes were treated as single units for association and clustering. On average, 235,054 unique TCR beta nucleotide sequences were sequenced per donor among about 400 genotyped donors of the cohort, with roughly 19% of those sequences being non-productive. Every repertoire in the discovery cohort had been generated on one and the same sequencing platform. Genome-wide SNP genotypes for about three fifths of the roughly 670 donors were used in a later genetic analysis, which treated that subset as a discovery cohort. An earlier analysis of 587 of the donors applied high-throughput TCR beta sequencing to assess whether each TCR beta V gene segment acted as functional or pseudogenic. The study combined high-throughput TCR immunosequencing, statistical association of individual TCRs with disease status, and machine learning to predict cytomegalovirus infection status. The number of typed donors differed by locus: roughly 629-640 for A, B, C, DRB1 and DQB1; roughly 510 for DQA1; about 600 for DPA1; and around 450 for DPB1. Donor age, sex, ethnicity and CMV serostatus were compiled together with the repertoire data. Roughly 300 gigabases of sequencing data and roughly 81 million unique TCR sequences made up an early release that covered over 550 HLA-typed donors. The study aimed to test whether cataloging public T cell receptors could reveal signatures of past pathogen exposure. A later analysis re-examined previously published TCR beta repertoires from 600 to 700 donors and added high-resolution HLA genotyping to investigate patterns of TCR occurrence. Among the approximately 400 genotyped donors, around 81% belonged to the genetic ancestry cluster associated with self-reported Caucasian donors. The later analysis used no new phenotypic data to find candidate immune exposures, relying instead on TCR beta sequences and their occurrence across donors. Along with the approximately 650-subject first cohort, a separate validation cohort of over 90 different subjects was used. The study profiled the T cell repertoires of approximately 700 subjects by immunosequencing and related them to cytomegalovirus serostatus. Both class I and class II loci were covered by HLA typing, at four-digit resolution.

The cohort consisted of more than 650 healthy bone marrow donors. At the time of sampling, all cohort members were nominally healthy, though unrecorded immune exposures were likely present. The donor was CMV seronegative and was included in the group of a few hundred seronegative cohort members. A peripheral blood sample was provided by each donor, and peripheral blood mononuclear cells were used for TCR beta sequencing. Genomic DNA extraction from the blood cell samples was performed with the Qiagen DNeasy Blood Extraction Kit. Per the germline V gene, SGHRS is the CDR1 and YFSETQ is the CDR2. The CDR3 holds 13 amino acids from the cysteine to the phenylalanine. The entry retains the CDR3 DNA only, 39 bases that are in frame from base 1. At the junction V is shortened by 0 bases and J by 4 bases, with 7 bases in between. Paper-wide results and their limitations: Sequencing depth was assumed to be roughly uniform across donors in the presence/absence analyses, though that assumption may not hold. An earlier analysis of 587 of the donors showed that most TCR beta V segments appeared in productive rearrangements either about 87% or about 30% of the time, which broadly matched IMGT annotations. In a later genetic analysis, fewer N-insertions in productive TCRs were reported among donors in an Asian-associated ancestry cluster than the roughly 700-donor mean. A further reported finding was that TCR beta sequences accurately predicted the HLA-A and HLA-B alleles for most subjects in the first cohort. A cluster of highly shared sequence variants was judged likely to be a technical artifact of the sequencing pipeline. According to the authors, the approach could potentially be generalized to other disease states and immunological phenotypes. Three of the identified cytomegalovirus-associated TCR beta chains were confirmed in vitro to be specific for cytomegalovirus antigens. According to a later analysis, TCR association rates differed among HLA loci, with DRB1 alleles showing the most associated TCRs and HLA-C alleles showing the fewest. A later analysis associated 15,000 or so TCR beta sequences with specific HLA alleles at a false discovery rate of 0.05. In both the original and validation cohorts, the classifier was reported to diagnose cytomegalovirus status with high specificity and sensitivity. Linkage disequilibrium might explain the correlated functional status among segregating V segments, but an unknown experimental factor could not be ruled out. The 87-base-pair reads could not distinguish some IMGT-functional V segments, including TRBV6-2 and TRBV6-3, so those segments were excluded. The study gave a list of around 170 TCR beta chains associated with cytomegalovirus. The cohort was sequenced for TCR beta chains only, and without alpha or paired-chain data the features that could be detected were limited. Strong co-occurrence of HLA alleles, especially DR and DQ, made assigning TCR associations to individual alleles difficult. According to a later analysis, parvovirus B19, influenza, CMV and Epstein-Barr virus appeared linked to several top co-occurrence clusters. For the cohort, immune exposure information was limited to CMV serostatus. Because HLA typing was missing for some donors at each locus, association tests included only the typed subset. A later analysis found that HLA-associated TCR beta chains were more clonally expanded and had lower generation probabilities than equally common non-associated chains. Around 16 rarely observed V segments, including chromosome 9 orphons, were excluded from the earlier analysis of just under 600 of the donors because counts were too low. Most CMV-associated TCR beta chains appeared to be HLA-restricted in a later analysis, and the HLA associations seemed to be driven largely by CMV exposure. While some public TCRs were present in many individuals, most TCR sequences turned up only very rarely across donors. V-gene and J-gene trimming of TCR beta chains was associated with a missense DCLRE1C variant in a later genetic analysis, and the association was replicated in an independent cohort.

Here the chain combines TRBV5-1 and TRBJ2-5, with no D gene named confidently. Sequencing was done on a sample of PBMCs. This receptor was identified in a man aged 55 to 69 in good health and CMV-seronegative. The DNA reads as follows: TGCGCCAGCAGCTTGGGCAGGCCAGAGACCCAGTACTTC. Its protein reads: CASSLGRPETQYF.